This T cell receptor beta chain came from a study of T cells in Graves' hyperthyroidism and ophthalmopathy. Any patient presenting with uncontrolled infection, other autoimmune disease, pregnancy or lactation was left out. General observations from the study: Researchers found most expanded thyroid clonotypes above 0.001 in blood as well. A model using 13 V-J features told ophthalmopathy apart from stable hyperthyroidism.

Germline loops: CDR1 ENHRY, CDR2 SYGVKD. This CDR3 contains 16 residues. V was pared by 4 bases and J by 3 bases, with 17 bases between. This clonotype has a count of ten or more. Its antigen remains unknown. RNA transcripts were the template for amplifying TCR beta CDR3 regions. The HTBI primer set drove a first-round RT-PCR of the TCR CDR3. TCRdb fed the multiplex PCR reads into MiXCR, producing one record per CDR3 protein. In the table there are about 560,000 distinct CDR3 sequences, approximately 14% of which are singletons. This clonotype originated in a woman aged 25 to 39 with Graves' hyperthyroidism. The sequencing sample was made of blood. V gene TRBV10-3 combines with J gene TRBJ2-3; weak D call: TRBD2 (7 bases). This CDR3 reads CAISGRGGRATDTQYF. The DNA for the CDR3 is TGTGCCATCAGTGGCCGAGGGGGGAGGGCGACAGATACGCAGTATTTT.